The clone carrying this T cell receptor (beta chain) was detected once. As yet, its antigen is unknown. These data are taken from a study of blood T cells in healthy people across ages. For the second PCR, which ran for roughly 6 to 12 cycles, a sample-barcoded 5' primer and a J-beta primer mix were used. TCRdb passed the 5' RACE reads through MiXCR, listing each CDR3 protein once. The sample shows hundreds of thousands of distinct CDR3 sequences, 50% to 65% of them seen only once. V lost 0 bases and J 8 bases, leaving 18 bases between the germline ends. CDR3 length: 16 residues. The V gene's germline CDR1 is SGDLS and CDR2 YYNGEE. Findings and caveats of the study: The unknown donor CMV status may have confounded expanded clonotype changes.

Extraction of total RNA produced a minimum of 5 micrograms from each sample. Sequencing was done on a sample of blood. This TCR was sampled from a man aged 80 or over in good health. The chain recombines TRBV9 with TRBJ2-1; D tentatively fits TRBD1 or TRBD2 (5 bases each). CDR3 sequence: CASSVGGAETRDEQFF. The DNA of the CDR3 is TGTGCCAGCAGCGTAGGTGGGGCGGAAACTAGGGATGAGCAGTTCTTC.